Detailed here is one TCR beta chain. Its antigen is as yet unknown. The source of the sample is a study of shared clonotypes between healthy human individuals. Study-level points and caveats: Sharing across a handful of donors was seen in 4% to 6.5% of naive CD4 clonotypes. Estimated clonotype richness was generally higher in naive than memory subsets.

Sequencing used immunoSEQ multiplex PCR; TCRdb keeps in-frame clones, though not all of them. The table records about 2 million clones, 85% to 95% of them present only once. Subsets obtained from CD4+ cells comprised CD45RA+ naive and CD45RA-negative memory cells. Sequences were obtained from naive CD4+ T cells sorted from blood. The subset denotes: CD45RA+ positively selected. The source is a man younger than 30 in good health.

CDR3: CASSSRGEASYGYTF. The CDR3 DNA reads TGCGCCAGCAGCTCGCGTGGAGAGGCTTCTTATGGCTACACCTTC. The gene calls are TRBV5-1 and TRBJ1-2; no definite D call. The CDR3 runs to 15 residues. Trimming took off 3 bases at V and 5 bases at J, with 17 bases between the two ends. Germline V lookup: CDR1 SGHRS, CDR2 YFSETQ.